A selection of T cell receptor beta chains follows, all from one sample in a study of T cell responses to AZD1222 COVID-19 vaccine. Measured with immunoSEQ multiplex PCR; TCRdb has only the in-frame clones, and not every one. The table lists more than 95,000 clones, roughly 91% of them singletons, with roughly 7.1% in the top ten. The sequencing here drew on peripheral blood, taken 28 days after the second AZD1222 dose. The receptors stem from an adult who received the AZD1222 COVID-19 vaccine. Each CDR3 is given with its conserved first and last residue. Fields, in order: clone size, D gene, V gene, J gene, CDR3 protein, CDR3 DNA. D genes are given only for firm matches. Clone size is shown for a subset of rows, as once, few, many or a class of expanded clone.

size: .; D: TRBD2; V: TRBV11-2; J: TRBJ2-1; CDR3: CASSPTDPLAGGYNEQFF; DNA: TGTGCCAGCAGCCCAACAGACCCCCTCGCGGGGGGCTACAATGAGCAGTTCTTC
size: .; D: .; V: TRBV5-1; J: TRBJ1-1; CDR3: CASSFRGGNTEAFF; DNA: TGCGCCAGCAGCTTTCGAGGGGGGAACACTGAAGCTTTCTTT
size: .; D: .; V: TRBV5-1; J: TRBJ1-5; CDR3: CASSPFTGNQPQHF; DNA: TGCGCCAGCAGCCCTTTTACAGGGAATCAGCCCCAGCATTTT
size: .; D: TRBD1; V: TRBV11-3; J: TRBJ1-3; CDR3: CASSLDRTSGNTIYF; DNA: TGTGCCAGCAGTCTGGACAGGACCTCTGGAAACACCATATATTTT
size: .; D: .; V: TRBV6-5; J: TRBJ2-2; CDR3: CASSSQGRITGELFF; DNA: TGTGCCAGCAGTTCGCAGGGGCGCATCACCGGGGAGCTGTTTTTT
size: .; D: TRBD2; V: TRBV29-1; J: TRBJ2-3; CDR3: CSVEQRGADTQYF; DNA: TGCAGCGTTGAACAGCGGGGAGCAGATACGCAGTATTTT
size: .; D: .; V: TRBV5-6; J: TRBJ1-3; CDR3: CASSWTSQPSGNTIYF; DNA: TGTGCCAGCAGCTGGACATCTCAGCCCTCTGGAAACACCATATATTTT
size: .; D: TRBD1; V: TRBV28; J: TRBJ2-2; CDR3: CASSFTGATGELFF; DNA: TGTGCCAGCAGTTTTACAGGGGCCACCGGGGAGCTGTTTTTT
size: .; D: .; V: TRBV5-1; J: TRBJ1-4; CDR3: CASSSGTSGGNEKLFF; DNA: TGCGCCAGCAGCTCCGGGACCTCCGGAGGGAATGAAAAACTGTTTTTT
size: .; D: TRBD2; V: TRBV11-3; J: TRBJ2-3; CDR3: CASSFLAGGEADTQYF; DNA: TGTGCCAGCAGCTTTCTAGCGGGAGGAGAAGCAGATACGCAGTATTTT
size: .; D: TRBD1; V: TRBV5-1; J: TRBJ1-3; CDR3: CASWDRDHGTIYF; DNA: TGCGCCAGCTGGGACAGGGATCATGGCACCATATATTTT
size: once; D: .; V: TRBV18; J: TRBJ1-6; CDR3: CASSPRQGNNNSPLHF; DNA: TGTGCCAGCTCACCACGGCAGGGCAACAATAATTCACCCCTCCACTTT
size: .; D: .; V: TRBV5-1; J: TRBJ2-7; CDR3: CASSWTPTDGGEQYF; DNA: TGCGCCAGCAGCTGGACCCCGACAGATGGGGGTGAGCAGTACTTC
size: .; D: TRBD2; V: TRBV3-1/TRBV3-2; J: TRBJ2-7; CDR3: CASSHRAGGSSYEQYF; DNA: TGTGCCAGCAGCCACAGAGCGGGGGGGAGCTCCTACGAGCAGTACTTC
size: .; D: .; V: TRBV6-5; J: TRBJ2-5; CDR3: CASRYTMGGETQYF; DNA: TGTGCCAGCAGATACACCATGGGGGGTGAGACCCAGTACTTC
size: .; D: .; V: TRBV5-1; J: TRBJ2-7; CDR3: CASSLAASGEQYF; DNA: TGCGCCAGCAGCTTGGCCGCGAGCGGGGAGCAGTACTTC
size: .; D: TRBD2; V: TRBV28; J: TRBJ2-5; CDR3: CASSPPRTSGSETQYF; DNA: TGTGCCAGCAGTCCACCTCGGACTAGCGGGAGCGAGACCCAGTACTTC
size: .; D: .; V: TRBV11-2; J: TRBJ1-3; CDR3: CASSSLRGNSGNTIYF; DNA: TGTGCCAGCAGCTCATTAAGGGGGAATTCTGGAAACACCATATATTTT
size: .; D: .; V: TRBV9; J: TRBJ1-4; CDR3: CASSQNRGEKLFF; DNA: TGTGCCAGCAGTCAAAATAGGGGTGAAAAACTGTTTTTT
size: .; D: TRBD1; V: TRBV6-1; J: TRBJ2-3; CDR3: CASSDVGQGTDTQYF; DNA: TGTGCCAGCAGTGATGTTGGACAGGGAACAGATACGCAGTATTTT
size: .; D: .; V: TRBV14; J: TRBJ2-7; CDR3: CASSLRLGDTYEQYF; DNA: TGTGCCAGCAGCCTCCGACTAGGGGACACCTACGAGCAGTACTTC
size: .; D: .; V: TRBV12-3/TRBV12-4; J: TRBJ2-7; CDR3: CASSLAGAYEQYF; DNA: TGTGCCAGCAGTTTAGCAGGGGCCTACGAGCAGTACTTC
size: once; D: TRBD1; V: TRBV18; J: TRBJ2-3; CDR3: CASSLGQGGTDTQYF; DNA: TGTGCCAGCTCGCTCGGACAGGGTGGCACAGATACGCAGTATTTT
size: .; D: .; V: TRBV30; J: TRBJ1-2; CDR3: CAWDSLGYTF; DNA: TGTGCCTGGGATAGTTTAGGCTACACCTTC
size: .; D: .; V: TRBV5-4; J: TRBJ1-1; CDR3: CASSLEGVGLTEAFF; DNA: TGTGCCAGCAGCTTGGAAGGTGTGGGACTAACTGAAGCTTTCTTT
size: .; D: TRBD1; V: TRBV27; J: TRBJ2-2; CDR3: CASSLSGQINTGELFF; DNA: TGTGCCAGCAGTTTGTCGGGACAGATAAACACCGGGGAGCTGTTTTTT
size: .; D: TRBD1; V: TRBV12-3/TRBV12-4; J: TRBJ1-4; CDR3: CAARDRADEKLFF; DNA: TGTGCCGCCCGGGACAGGGCGGATGAAAAACTGTTTTTT
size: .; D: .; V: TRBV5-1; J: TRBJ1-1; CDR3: CASSKLTSTSTEAFF; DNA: TGCGCCAGCAGCAAACTGACGAGCACGAGCACTGAAGCTTTCTTT
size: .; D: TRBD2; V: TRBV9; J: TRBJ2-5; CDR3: CASSSGATWETQYF; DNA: TGTGCCAGCAGCAGCGGGGCTACGTGGGAGACCCAGTACTTC
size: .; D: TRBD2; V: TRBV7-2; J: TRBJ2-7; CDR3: CASRSGLATYEQYF; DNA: TGTGCCAGCAGATCGGGACTAGCAACCTACGAGCAGTACTTC
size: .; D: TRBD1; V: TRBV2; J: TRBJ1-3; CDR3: CASSNGQGPNSGNTIYF; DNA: TGTGCCAGCAGCAACGGACAGGGGCCAAACTCTGGAAACACCATATATTTT
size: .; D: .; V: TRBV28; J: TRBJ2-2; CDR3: CASSVRTGELFF; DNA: TGTGCCAGCAGTGTAAGGACCGGGGAGCTGTTTTTT
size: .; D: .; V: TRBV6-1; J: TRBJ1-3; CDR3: CASSERGNTIYF; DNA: TGTGCCAGCAGTGAACGGGGAAACACCATATATTTT
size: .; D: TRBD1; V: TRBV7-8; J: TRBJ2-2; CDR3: CASSSQTGGNTGELFF; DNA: TGTGCCAGCAGCTCCCAGACAGGGGGGAACACCGGGGAGCTGTTTTTT
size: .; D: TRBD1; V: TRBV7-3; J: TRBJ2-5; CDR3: CASSPDRGGETQYF; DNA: TGTGCCAGCAGCCCCGACAGGGGCGGAGAGACCCAGTACTTC
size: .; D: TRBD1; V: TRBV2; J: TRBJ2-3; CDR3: CAIRVRDRSTDTQYF; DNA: TGTGCCATCCGCGTCCGGGACAGAAGCACAGATACGCAGTATTTT
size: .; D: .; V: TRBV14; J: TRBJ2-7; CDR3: CASSQALGTSSYEQYF; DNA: TGTGCCAGCAGCCAAGCGCTCGGCACGAGCTCCTACGAGCAGTACTTC
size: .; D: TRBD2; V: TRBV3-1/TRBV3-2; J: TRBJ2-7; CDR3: CASSLWTSGSYEQYF; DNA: TGTGCCAGCAGCCTTTGGACTAGCGGGAGTTACGAGCAGTACTTC
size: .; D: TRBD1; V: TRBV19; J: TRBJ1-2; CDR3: CASSIGDSYVDYTF; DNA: TGTGCCAGTAGTATAGGGGACAGTTATGTCGACTACACCTTC
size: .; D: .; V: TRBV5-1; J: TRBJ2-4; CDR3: CASSLDRVAKNIQYF; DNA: TGCGCCAGCAGCTTGGACAGGGTAGCCAAAAACATTCAGTACTTC
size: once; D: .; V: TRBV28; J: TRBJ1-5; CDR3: CASSRSGNQPQHF; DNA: TGTGCCAGCAGTCGGAGCGGCAATCAGCCCCAGCATTTT
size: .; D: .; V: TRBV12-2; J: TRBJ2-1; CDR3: CASRRVDEQFF; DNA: TGTGCAAGTCGCCGCGTAGATGAGCAGTTCTTC